This is a list of T cell receptor beta chains from one sample in a study of blood T cell repertoires in COVID-19. Here immunoSEQ multiplex PCR was the method, and the copy in TCRdb shows in-frame clones only, minus some. The table has 300,000 to 450,000 clones, more than 80% seen once; the top ten hold 0.95% to 1.1%. Sequenced material: PBMCs or T cells enriched from blood (not recorded which). All receptors derive from a man aged 18 to 29 who had recovered from COVID-19. Both conserved end residues are part of each CDR3. The D gene is left open where the match is weak. Some rows mark clone size as missing; the rest say once, few, many or name a class of expanded clone.

>.|TRBD2|TRBJ2-1|TRBV6-2/TRBV6-3
TGTGCCAGCAGTTACCTAGAGCGACTAGCGGGGGGTAGTGAGCAGTTCTTC
CASSYLERLAGGSEQFF
>.|.|TRBJ1-1|TRBV19
TGTGCCAGTAGTATAGATCGGTGGAGGGGACTCATGAACACTGAAGCTTTCTTT
CASSIDRWRGLMNTEAFF
>few|.|TRBJ2-3|TRBV28
TGTGCCAGCAGTTCGAACCCGCCGGGCACAGATACGCAGTATTTT
CASSSNPPGTDTQYF
>.|TRBD1|TRBJ1-2|TRBV19
TGTGCCAGTAGTCTGGGACAGGGTGCTAACTATGGCTACACCTTC
CASSLGQGANYGYTF
>.|TRBD1|TRBJ2-7|TRBV6-5
TGTGCCAGACTAAGCCTCCGGGACAGGGTCCACGAGCAGTACTTC
CARLSLRDRVHEQYF
>.|.|TRBJ2-5|TRBV12-3/TRBV12-4
TGTGCCAGCAGTTTTGAGGGAGAGACCCAGTACTTC
CASSFEGETQYF
>.|TRBD1|TRBJ1-1|TRBV5-1
TGCGCCAGCAGCTTGACGCAGGGGGACACTGAAGCTTTCTTT
CASSLTQGDTEAFF
>.|.|TRBJ2-3|TRBV4-1
TGCGCCAGCAGCCAAGGGGGAGCGCGGAGCCGGACTCGCACAGATACGCAGTATTTT
CASSQGGARSRTRTDTQYF
>.|.|TRBJ1-6|TRBV3-1/TRBV3-2
TGTGCCAGCAGCTCAGTGGGGCCAACACCCCTCCACTTT
CASSSVGPTPLHF
>.|.|TRBJ2-5|TRBV6-4
TGTGCCAGCAGTGACGTCGATAGAGAGTACCAAGAGACCCAGTACTTC
CASSDVDREYQETQYF
>.|TRBD2|TRBJ2-1|TRBV9
TGTGCCAGCAGCCCGACGAGCGGGATCCCCTACAATGAGCAGTTCTTC
CASSPTSGIPYNEQFF
>.|.|TRBJ2-1|TRBV9
TGTGCCAGCAGCTTGGGGGCCCTCTCCTACAATGAGCAGTTCTTC
CASSLGALSYNEQFF
>.|TRBD1|TRBJ1-2|TRBV19
TGTGCCAGTAGTAGCAGGGGGCTGACTAACTATGGCTACACCTTC
CASSSRGLTNYGYTF
>once|.|TRBJ1-5|TRBV28
TGTGCCAGCAGTTTATTAGGAGGAGGCAATCAGCCCCAGCATTTT
CASSLLGGGNQPQHF
>.|.|TRBJ1-6|TRBV3-1/TRBV3-2
TGTGCCAGCAGCCAAGTGGCCGGCGGGTATAATTCACCCCTCCACTTT
CASSQVAGGYNSPLHF
>.|.|TRBJ2-3|TRBV5-1
TGCGCCAGCAGCTTTCGGGGCGGGGGCCCCACAGATACGCAGTATTTT
CASSFRGGGPTDTQYF
>.|.|TRBJ2-4|TRBV3-1/TRBV3-2
TGTGCCAGCAGCCAAGTAACAGTAAACATTCAGTACTTC
CASSQVTVNIQYF
>.|.|TRBJ1-1|TRBV11-2
TGTGCCAGCAGCTTAATGACAAGGCAGGTTGAAGCTTTCTTT
CASSLMTRQVEAFF
>.|.|TRBJ1-6|TRBV3-1/TRBV3-2
TGTGCCAGCAGCCAAGGGGGAGGGAGCTCCTATAATTCACCCCTCCACTTT
CASSQGGGSSYNSPLHF
>.|TRBD1|TRBJ1-1|TRBV19
TGTGCCAGTAGTTGGACAGGGGGCAACACTGAAGCTTTCTTT
CASSWTGGNTEAFF
>.|.|TRBJ2-1|TRBV3-1/TRBV3-2
TGTGCCAGCAGCCAAGATCTCCGGACAGAGTACAATGAGCAGTTCTTC
CASSQDLRTEYNEQFF
>.|.|TRBJ1-6|TRBV5-4
TGTGCCAGCAGCCCCGGACACTATAATTCACCCCTCCACTTT
CASSPGHYNSPLHF
>.|.|TRBJ2-7|TRBV27
TGTGCCAGCAGTTTCGAGGTATTCTCCTACGAGCAGTACTTC
CASSFEVFSYEQYF
>.|.|TRBJ2-1|TRBV28
TGTGCCACCAGACTAGGGAGGAACAATGAGCAGTTCTTC
CATRLGRNNEQFF